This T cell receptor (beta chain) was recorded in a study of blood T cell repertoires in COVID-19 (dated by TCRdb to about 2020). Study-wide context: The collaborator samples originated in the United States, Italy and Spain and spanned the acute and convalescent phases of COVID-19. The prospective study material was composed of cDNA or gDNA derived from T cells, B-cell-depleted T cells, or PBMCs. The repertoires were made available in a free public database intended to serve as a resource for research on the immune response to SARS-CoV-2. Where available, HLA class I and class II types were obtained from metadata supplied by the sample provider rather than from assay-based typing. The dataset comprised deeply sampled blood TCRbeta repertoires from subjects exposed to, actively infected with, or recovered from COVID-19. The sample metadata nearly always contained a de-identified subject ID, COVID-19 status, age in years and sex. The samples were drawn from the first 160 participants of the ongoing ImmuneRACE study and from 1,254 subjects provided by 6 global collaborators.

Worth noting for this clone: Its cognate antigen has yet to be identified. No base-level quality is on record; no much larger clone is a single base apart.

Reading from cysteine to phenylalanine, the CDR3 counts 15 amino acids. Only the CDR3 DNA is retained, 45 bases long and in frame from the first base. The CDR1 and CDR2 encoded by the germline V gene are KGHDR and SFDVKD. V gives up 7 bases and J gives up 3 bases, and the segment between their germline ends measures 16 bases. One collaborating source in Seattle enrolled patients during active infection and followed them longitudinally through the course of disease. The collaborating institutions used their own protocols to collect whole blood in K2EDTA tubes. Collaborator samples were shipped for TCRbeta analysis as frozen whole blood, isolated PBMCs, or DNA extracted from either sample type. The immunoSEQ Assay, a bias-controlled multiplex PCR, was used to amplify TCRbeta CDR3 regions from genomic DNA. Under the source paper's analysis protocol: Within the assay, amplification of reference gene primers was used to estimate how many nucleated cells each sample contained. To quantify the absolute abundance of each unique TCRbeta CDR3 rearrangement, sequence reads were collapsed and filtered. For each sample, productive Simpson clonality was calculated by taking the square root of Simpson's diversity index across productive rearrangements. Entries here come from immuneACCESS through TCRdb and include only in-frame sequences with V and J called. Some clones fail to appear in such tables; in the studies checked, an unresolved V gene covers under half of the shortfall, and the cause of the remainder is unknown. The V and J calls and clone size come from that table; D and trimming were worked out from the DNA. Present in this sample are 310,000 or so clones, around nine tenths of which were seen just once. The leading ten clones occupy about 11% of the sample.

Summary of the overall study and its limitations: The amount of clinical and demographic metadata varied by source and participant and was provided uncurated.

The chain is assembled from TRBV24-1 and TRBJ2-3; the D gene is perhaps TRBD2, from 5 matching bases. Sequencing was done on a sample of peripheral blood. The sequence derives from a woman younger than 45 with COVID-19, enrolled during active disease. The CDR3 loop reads CATRERSSGTDTQYF. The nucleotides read TGTGCCACCAGAGAGAGGAGTTCGGGAACAGATACGCAGTATTTT.